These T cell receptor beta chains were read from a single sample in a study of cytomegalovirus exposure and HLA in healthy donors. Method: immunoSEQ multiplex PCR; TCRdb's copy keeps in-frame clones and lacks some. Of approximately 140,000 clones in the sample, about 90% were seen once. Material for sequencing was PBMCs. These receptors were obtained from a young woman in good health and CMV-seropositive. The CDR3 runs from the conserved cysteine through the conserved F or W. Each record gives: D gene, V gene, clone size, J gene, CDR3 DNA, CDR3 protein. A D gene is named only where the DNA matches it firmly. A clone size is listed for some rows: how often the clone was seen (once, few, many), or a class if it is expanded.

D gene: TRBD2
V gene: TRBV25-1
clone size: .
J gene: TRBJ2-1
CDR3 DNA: TGTGCCAGCAGCGAGACTAGCGGGAGGAGCCAGAGGGAGCAGTTCTTC
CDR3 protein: CASSETSGRSQREQFF

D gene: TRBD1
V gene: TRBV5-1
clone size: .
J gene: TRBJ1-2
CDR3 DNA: TGCGCCAGCAAAGGGGGCGGCCCAATAACTAACTATGGCTACACCTTC
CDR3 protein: CASKGGGPITNYGYTF

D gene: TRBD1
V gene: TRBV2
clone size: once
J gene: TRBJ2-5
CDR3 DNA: TGTGCCAGCGGGGAACAGGGGGGAGAGACCCAGTACTTC
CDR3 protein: CASGEQGGETQYF

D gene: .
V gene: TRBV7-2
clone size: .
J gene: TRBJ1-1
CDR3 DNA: TGTGCCAGCAGCTTAGCTGGGGCGGTAACAGTAGCTTTCTTT
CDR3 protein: CASSLAGAVTVAFF

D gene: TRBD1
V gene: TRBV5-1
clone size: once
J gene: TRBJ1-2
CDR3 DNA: TGCGCCAGCAGCCCGCAGACAGGGGGCCGTGGCTACACCTTC
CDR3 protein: CASSPQTGGRGYTF

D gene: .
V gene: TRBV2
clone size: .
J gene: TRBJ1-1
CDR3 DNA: TGTGCCAGCAGTCGAGGGCTGAACACTGAAGCTTTCTTT
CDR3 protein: CASSRGLNTEAFF

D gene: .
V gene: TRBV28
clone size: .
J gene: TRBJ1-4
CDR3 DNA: TGTGCCAGCAGTTTAAGCGCCTCGGGTAATGTTGAAAAACTGTTTTTT
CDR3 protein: CASSLSASGNVEKLFF

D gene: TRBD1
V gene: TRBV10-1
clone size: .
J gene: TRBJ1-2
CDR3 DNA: TGCGCCAGCAGTGCATCCGGGACAGAGGGCTACACCTTC
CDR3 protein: CASSASGTEGYTF

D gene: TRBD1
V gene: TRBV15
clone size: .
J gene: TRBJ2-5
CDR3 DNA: TGTGCCACCAGCAAGATGACACAGGGGGTAGGCCAAGAGACCCAGTACTTC
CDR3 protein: CATSKMTQGVGQETQYF

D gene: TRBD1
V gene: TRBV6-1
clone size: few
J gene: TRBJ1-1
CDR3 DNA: TGTGCCAGCAGTGGACAGGGGGTCACTGAAGCTTTCTTT
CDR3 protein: CASSGQGVTEAFF

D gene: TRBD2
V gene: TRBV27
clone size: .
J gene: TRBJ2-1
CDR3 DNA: TGTGCCAGCAGACTAGGGACTAGCGGGAGAAATGAGCAGTTCTTC
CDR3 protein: CASRLGTSGRNEQFF

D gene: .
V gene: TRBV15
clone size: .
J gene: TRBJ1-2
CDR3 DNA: TGTGCCACCGAGGGGATACAGGGAATCAACTATGGCTACACCTTC
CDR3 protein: CATEGIQGINYGYTF

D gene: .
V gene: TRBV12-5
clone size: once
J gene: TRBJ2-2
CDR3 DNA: TGTGCTAGTGGTTGGTCGGGGTGGGGGAACACCGGGGAGCTGTTTTTT
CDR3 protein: CASGWSGWGNTGELFF

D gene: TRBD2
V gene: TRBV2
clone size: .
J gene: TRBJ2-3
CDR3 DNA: TGTGCCAGCAGTGAAATTGTGGGACTAGCTGGGGTTGATACGCAGTATTTT
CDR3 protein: CASSEIVGLAGVDTQYF

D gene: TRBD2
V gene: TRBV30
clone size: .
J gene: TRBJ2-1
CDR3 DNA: TGTGCCTGGAGTGCGGCCCCTAGCGGGAGATGGTATGAGCAGTTCTTC
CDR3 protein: CAWSAAPSGRWYEQFF

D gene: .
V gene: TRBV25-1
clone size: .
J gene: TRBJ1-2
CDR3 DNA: TGTGCCAGCAGTGAAGCGGAGAACTATGGCTACACCTTC
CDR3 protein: CASSEAENYGYTF

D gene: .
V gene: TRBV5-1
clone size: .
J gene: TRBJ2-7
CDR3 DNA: TGCGCCAGCAGATATAACACGGGGACCTACGAGCAGTACTTC
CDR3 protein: CASRYNTGTYEQYF

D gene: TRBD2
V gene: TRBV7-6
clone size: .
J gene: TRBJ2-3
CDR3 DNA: TGTGCCAGCAGCTTAGCGGGGGGGACCACAGATACGCAGTATTTT
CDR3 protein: CASSLAGGTTDTQYF

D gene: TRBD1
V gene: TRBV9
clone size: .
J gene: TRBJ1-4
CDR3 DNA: TGTGCCAGCAGCGGAGAAGAACGGACAGGGGATGAAAAACTGTTTTTT
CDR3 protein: CASSGEERTGDEKLFF

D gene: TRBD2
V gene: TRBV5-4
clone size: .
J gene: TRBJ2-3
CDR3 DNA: TGTGCCAGCAGCTTCTTTGGGACTAGTAACACAGATACGCAGTATTTT
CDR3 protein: CASSFFGTSNTDTQYF

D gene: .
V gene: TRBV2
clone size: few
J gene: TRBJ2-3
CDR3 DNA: TGTGCCAGCAAGCTTCAGGGAGATACGCAGTATTTT
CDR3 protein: CASKLQGDTQYF

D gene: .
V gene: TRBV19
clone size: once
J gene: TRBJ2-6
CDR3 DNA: TGTGCCAGTAGTATTCATAGCTCTGGGGCCAACGTCCTGACTTTC
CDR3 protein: CASSIHSSGANVLTF

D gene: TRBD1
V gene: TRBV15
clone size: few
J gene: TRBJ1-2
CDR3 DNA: TGTGCCACCAGCAGGGGTCAGGGGGCAGGGGGCTACACCTTC
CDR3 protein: CATSRGQGAGGYTF

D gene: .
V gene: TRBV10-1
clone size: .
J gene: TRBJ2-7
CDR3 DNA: TGCGCCAGCAGTCCAGGGATTTCCTACGAGCAGTACTTC
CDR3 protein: CASSPGISYEQYF

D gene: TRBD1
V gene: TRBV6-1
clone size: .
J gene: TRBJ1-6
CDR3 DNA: TGTGCCAGCAGTGAAAGGAGACAGGGGAATTCACCCCTCCACTTT
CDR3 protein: CASSERRQGNSPLHF

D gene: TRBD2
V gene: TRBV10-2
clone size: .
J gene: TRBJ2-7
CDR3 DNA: TGCGCCAGCAGTGAGTTCCCCGAGACTAGCGGGAACCCCCACGAGCAGTACTTC
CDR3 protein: CASSEFPETSGNPHEQYF

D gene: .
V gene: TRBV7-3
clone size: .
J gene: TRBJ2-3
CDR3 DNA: TGTGCCAGCAGTCCAACAAAGGGGACAGATACGCAGTATTTT
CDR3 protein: CASSPTKGTDTQYF

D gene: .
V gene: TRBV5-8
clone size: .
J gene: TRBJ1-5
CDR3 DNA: TGTGCCAGCAGCGCTAGGAAGGGACTGTGGGGTCAGCCCCAGCATTTT
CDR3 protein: CASSARKGLWGQPQHF

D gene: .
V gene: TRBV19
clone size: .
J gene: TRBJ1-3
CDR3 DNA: TGTGCCAGTAGCCTCGGGGTTAGAAACACCATATATTTT
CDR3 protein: CASSLGVRNTIYF

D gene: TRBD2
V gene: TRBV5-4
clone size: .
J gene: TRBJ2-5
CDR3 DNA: TGTGCCAGCAGCTCTCTAGCGGGAGAGGGGCAAGAGACCCAGTACTTC
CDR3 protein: CASSSLAGEGQETQYF

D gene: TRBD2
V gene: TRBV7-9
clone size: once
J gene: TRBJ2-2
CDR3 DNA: TGTGCCAGCAGCTTTGCGGGGGCGAACACCGGGGAGCTGTTTTTT
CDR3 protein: CASSFAGANTGELFF

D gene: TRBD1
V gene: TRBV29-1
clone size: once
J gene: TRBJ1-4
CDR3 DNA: TGCAGCGTTGAAGGGACAGGGGGCCGTCGAGCTAATGAAAAACTGTTTTTT
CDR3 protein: CSVEGTGGRRANEKLFF

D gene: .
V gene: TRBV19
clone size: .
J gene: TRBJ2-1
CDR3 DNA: TGTGCCAGTAGGATCCCGGGGGTCGGCCAAAACAATGAGCAGTTCTTC
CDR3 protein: CASRIPGVGQNNEQFF

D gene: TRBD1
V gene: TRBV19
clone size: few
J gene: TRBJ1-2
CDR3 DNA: TGTGCCAGTAGATCAAACAGGGGTAGCTATGGCTACACCTTC
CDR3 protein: CASRSNRGSYGYTF

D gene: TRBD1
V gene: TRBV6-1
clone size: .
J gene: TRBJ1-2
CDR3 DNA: TGTGCCAGCAGTGAAGATGGGACAGTATATGGCTACACCTTC
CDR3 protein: CASSEDGTVYGYTF